This TCR beta chain comes out of a study of CD8+CD57+ T cells in acquired aplastic anemia. The table lists this clonotype with a few counts. Using genomic DNA as the template, TCR beta VDJ and CDR3 profiling was carried out. MiXCR, run by TCRdb on the reads, gives a single entry per CDR3 protein. The sample contains about 160,000 distinct CDR3 sequences, about 45% of which appear only once. In patients chosen for sequencing, flow cytometry had shown CD8+CD57+ cell expansion. The specimen sequenced was sorted CD4+, CD8+, or CD8+CD57+ T cells (not recorded which) from PBMCs. This sequence was found in a human donor with aplastic anemia.

As DNA, the CDR3 is TGCAGCGTTACAGGGGGCGACGAAGCTTTCTTT. The encoded protein is CSVTGGDEAFF. The chain has TRBV29-1 and TRBJ1-1, with 9 bases that match TRBD1. The germline V gene has CDR1 SQVTM and CDR2 ANQGSEA. The CDR3 sequence is 11 residues long. Trimming at V came to 5 bases and at J to 8 bases, leaving 3 bases not matched to a gene.